This is a list of T cell receptor beta chains from one sample in a study of blood T cell repertoires in COVID-19. The table came from immunoSEQ multiplex PCR; TCRdb's copy has only in-frame clones and leaves some out. There are about 40,000 clones in the sample; approximately 83% occur only once, and under 30% lies in the top ten. Sequenced material: peripheral blood. The receptors originated from a human donor with acute or convalescent COVID-19. The donor label of this sample is uncertain. Both conserved end residues are part of each CDR3. Each record gives: J gene, D gene, clone size, V gene, CDR3 DNA, CDR3 protein. D genes are given only for firm matches. The size entry is marked missing in some rows and otherwise reads once, few, many or a size class.

j_call: TRBJ2-2; d_call: TRBD2; clone_size: few; v_call: TRBV5-1; cdr3_nt: TGCGCCAGCAGCTTCGTGCCCGGGACTAGCGGGGGGGAGCTGTTTTTT; cdr3_aa: CASSFVPGTSGGELFF
j_call: TRBJ1-5; d_call: TRBD1; clone_size: .; v_call: TRBV30; cdr3_nt: TGTGCCTGGAGCCCGGGACAGGGAAGCTCTCAGCCCCAGCATTTT; cdr3_aa: CAWSPGQGSSQPQHF
j_call: TRBJ1-6; d_call: .; clone_size: .; v_call: TRBV9; cdr3_nt: TGTGCCAGCAGCGTAGAATTGGGGGGGACGAATTCACCCCTCCACTTT; cdr3_aa: CASSVELGGTNSPLHF
j_call: TRBJ1-2; d_call: TRBD1; clone_size: medium-sized; v_call: TRBV6-4; cdr3_nt: TGTGCCAGCAGCGATACGGGACAGGGCATGGGAGGCTACACCTTC; cdr3_aa: CASSDTGQGMGGYTF
j_call: TRBJ1-2; d_call: .; clone_size: .; v_call: TRBV29-1; cdr3_nt: TGCAGCGTTGACGGGACTGAGTATGGCTACACCTTC; cdr3_aa: CSVDGTEYGYTF
j_call: TRBJ1-4; d_call: .; clone_size: .; v_call: TRBV18; cdr3_nt: TGTGCCAGCTCACCCCCCCGGACCGGGGATGAAAAACTGTTTTTT; cdr3_aa: CASSPPRTGDEKLFF
j_call: TRBJ1-2; d_call: .; clone_size: once; v_call: TRBV9; cdr3_nt: TGTGCCAGCAGCGTAGAGGGGGGGACCCCTTTCTGGGGCTACACCTTC; cdr3_aa: CASSVEGGTPFWGYTF
j_call: TRBJ1-2; d_call: TRBD1; clone_size: .; v_call: TRBV27; cdr3_nt: TGTGCCAGCAGTCCTCTCCCGACAGGGATGGATGGCTACACCTTC; cdr3_aa: CASSPLPTGMDGYTF
j_call: TRBJ2-7; d_call: TRBD1; clone_size: .; v_call: TRBV27; cdr3_nt: TGTGCCAGCAAAAGGACAGGATTCTACGAGCAGTACTTC; cdr3_aa: CASKRTGFYEQYF
j_call: TRBJ1-1; d_call: .; clone_size: .; v_call: TRBV6-5; cdr3_nt: TGTGCCAGCAAAGGGTCAACAGGGAACACTGAAGCTTTCTTT; cdr3_aa: CASKGSTGNTEAFF
j_call: TRBJ1-2; d_call: TRBD1; clone_size: .; v_call: TRBV5-5; cdr3_nt: TGTGCCAGCAGCTTGGAATACAGGGGGCCCATAAACTATGGCTACACCTTC; cdr3_aa: CASSLEYRGPINYGYTF
j_call: TRBJ2-7; d_call: TRBD1; clone_size: .; v_call: TRBV7-9; cdr3_nt: TGTGCCAGCAGCCTACCAGGACAGGGGACGAGCTCCTACGAGCAGTACTTC; cdr3_aa: CASSLPGQGTSSYEQYF
j_call: TRBJ1-3; d_call: .; clone_size: few; v_call: TRBV19; cdr3_nt: TGTGCCAGTAGTGGAGGACGGCTCTCTGGAAACACCATATATTTT; cdr3_aa: CASSGGRLSGNTIYF
j_call: TRBJ1-5; d_call: TRBD1; clone_size: .; v_call: TRBV6-5; cdr3_nt: TGTGCCAGCCGGGACAGCCTTAGCAATCAGCCCCAGCATTTT; cdr3_aa: CASRDSLSNQPQHF
j_call: TRBJ1-6; d_call: .; clone_size: .; v_call: TRBV6-2/TRBV6-3; cdr3_nt: TGTGCCAGCAGTCAAGTACTTACAGGGAATTCACCCCTCCACTTT; cdr3_aa: CASSQVLTGNSPLHF
j_call: TRBJ2-7; d_call: TRBD2; clone_size: .; v_call: TRBV6-5; cdr3_nt: TGTGCCAGCAGTTACGGGCTAGCGGGAGGGTTCTACGAGCAGTACTTC; cdr3_aa: CASSYGLAGGFYEQYF
j_call: TRBJ2-3; d_call: .; clone_size: .; v_call: TRBV6-5; cdr3_nt: TGTGCCAGCAGCTCAAGGGGACATAGCACAGATACGCAGTATTTT; cdr3_aa: CASSSRGHSTDTQYF
j_call: TRBJ1-1; d_call: TRBD1; clone_size: .; v_call: TRBV14; cdr3_nt: TGTGCCAGCAGCCTGAACAGGGGAGGCGGAACTGAAGCTTTCTTT; cdr3_aa: CASSLNRGGGTEAFF
j_call: TRBJ1-5; d_call: .; clone_size: .; v_call: TRBV27; cdr3_nt: TGTGCCAGCAGTCCGATAAAATACAGGGATTCGGATCAGCCCCAGCATTTT; cdr3_aa: CASSPIKYRDSDQPQHF
j_call: TRBJ1-6; d_call: .; clone_size: .; v_call: TRBV19; cdr3_nt: TGTGCCAGTAGTAGTAGGCCCGAGGAGGATTCACCCCTCCACTTT; cdr3_aa: CASSSRPEEDSPLHF
j_call: TRBJ2-2; d_call: TRBD1; clone_size: many; v_call: TRBV6-1; cdr3_nt: TGTGCCAGCAGTAAAGCCGGGACAGGGATATCCGCGAACACCGGGGAGCTGTTTTTT; cdr3_aa: CASSKAGTGISANTGELFF
j_call: TRBJ2-5; d_call: .; clone_size: .; v_call: TRBV3-1/TRBV3-2; cdr3_nt: TGTGCCAGCAGCCAATTCGGAGGCCCCCAAGAGACCCAGTACTTC; cdr3_aa: CASSQFGGPQETQYF
j_call: TRBJ2-7; d_call: .; clone_size: once; v_call: TRBV11-2; cdr3_nt: TGTGCCAGCAGCTTAATCACCTACGAGCAGTACTTC; cdr3_aa: CASSLITYEQYF
j_call: TRBJ2-3; d_call: .; clone_size: .; v_call: TRBV28; cdr3_nt: TGTGCCAGCAGTAGAACAGGTCCAGATACGCAGTATTTT; cdr3_aa: CASSRTGPDTQYF
j_call: TRBJ2-7; d_call: TRBD1; clone_size: .; v_call: TRBV5-1; cdr3_nt: TGCGCCAGCAGCCGCACAGGGGGCGAGCAGTACTTC; cdr3_aa: CASSRTGGEQYF
j_call: TRBJ2-2; d_call: .; clone_size: .; v_call: TRBV27; cdr3_nt: TGTGCCAGCAGTTTATCAGGGGGGGGGCGGACCGGGGAGCTGTTTTTT; cdr3_aa: CASSLSGGGRTGELFF
j_call: TRBJ2-2; d_call: .; clone_size: once; v_call: TRBV28; cdr3_nt: TGTGCCACCAGCACCCCCCCCGGCGGAACTAGGGTGACCGGGGAGCTGTTTTTT; cdr3_aa: CATSTPPGGTRVTGELFF
j_call: TRBJ2-2; d_call: .; clone_size: .; v_call: TRBV7-3; cdr3_nt: TGTGCCAGCAGCTTATATTCAGGGGCCAATACCGGGGAGCTGTTTTTT; cdr3_aa: CASSLYSGANTGELFF
j_call: TRBJ1-2; d_call: .; clone_size: .; v_call: TRBV4-1; cdr3_nt: TGCGCCAGCAGCCAAGAGACGGGTTATATCTATGGCTACACCTTC; cdr3_aa: CASSQETGYIYGYTF
j_call: TRBJ1-2; d_call: .; clone_size: .; v_call: TRBV10-2; cdr3_nt: TGCGCCAGCAGTGAGGCAGGGAACTATGGCTACACCTTC; cdr3_aa: CASSEAGNYGYTF
j_call: TRBJ2-3; d_call: .; clone_size: .; v_call: TRBV19; cdr3_nt: TGTGCCAGTAGTATAGATCCAAGCACAGATACGCAGTATTTT; cdr3_aa: CASSIDPSTDTQYF
j_call: TRBJ1-1; d_call: .; clone_size: .; v_call: TRBV6-5; cdr3_nt: TGTGCCAGCACCGAAACTCGCCGGGTGAATGCTTTCTTT; cdr3_aa: CASTETRRVNAFF
j_call: TRBJ2-7; d_call: TRBD1; clone_size: .; v_call: TRBV28; cdr3_nt: TGTGCCAGCGGACGACCAGGGGGTGGGTACTACGAGCAGTACTTC; cdr3_aa: CASGRPGGGYYEQYF
j_call: TRBJ2-3; d_call: .; clone_size: once; v_call: TRBV11-2; cdr3_nt: TGTGCCAGCAGCTTAGGCGGGTGGCCAGATACGCAGTATTTT; cdr3_aa: CASSLGGWPDTQYF
j_call: TRBJ1-2; d_call: .; clone_size: .; v_call: TRBV11-2; cdr3_nt: TGTGCCAGCAGCTTACAGGGCCTGTATGGCTACACCTTC; cdr3_aa: CASSLQGLYGYTF
j_call: TRBJ1-1; d_call: TRBD1; clone_size: .; v_call: TRBV5-1; cdr3_nt: TGCGCCAGCAGCCTCTTAGAGGGGGCCGTGAGCACTGAAGCTTTCTTT; cdr3_aa: CASSLLEGAVSTEAFF
j_call: TRBJ1-2; d_call: .; clone_size: .; v_call: TRBV4-3; cdr3_nt: TGCGCCAGCAGCCAAGTTCCGGGAAACTATGGCTACACCTTC; cdr3_aa: CASSQVPGNYGYTF
j_call: TRBJ2-5; d_call: TRBD2; clone_size: .; v_call: TRBV5-1; cdr3_nt: TGCGCCAGCAGCCCGGGGACTAGCGGGAGCTTAGGAGAGACCCAGTACTTC; cdr3_aa: CASSPGTSGSLGETQYF
j_call: TRBJ2-1; d_call: TRBD1; clone_size: once; v_call: TRBV6-5; cdr3_nt: TGTGCCAGCAGTAGTACCGGGACAGCAGATGAGCAGTTCTTC; cdr3_aa: CASSSTGTADEQFF
j_call: TRBJ1-1; d_call: TRBD1; clone_size: .; v_call: TRBV7-9; cdr3_nt: TGTGCCAGCACCCTGGGACAGGCAATGAACACTGAAGCTTTCTTT; cdr3_aa: CASTLGQAMNTEAFF
j_call: TRBJ1-1; d_call: .; clone_size: .; v_call: TRBV6-2/TRBV6-3; cdr3_nt: TGTGCCAGCAGTTACTTTGCAGGGGAAGCTTTCTTT; cdr3_aa: CASSYFAGEAFF
j_call: TRBJ2-5; d_call: TRBD2; clone_size: .; v_call: TRBV4-1; cdr3_nt: TGCGCCAGCAGCCACCGTCGAGCGGGGGGGCCCGTTGAGACCCAGTACTTC; cdr3_aa: CASSHRRAGGPVETQYF
j_call: TRBJ1-1; d_call: TRBD1; clone_size: once; v_call: TRBV18; cdr3_nt: TGTGCCAGCTCACTACGACAGGGAGTACCGAACACTGAAGCTTTCTTT; cdr3_aa: CASSLRQGVPNTEAFF
j_call: TRBJ2-7; d_call: .; clone_size: few; v_call: TRBV15; cdr3_nt: TGTGCCACCAGCGCATACAGGGAGCCCTACGAGCAGTACTTC; cdr3_aa: CATSAYREPYEQYF
j_call: TRBJ2-1; d_call: .; clone_size: .; v_call: TRBV12-2; cdr3_nt: TGTGCAAGTCGCGATATACCGGGACAGGGGACGACTAGGTCCTACAATGAGCAGTTCTTC; cdr3_aa: CASRDIPGQGTTRSYNEQFF
j_call: TRBJ2-7; d_call: TRBD1; clone_size: .; v_call: TRBV2; cdr3_nt: TGTGCCACCTCAACCCGGGACAGGGGGGCCGAGCAGTACTTC; cdr3_aa: CATSTRDRGAEQYF
j_call: TRBJ2-7; d_call: .; clone_size: .; v_call: TRBV7-2; cdr3_nt: TGTGCCAGCAGCAGGAGCTCCTACGAGCAGTACTTC; cdr3_aa: CASSRSSYEQYF
j_call: TRBJ1-2; d_call: .; clone_size: .; v_call: TRBV29-1; cdr3_nt: TGCAGCGCCCAGGGGAAAGGGGACTATGGCTACACCTTC; cdr3_aa: CSAQGKGDYGYTF
j_call: TRBJ1-2; d_call: .; clone_size: .; v_call: TRBV29-1; cdr3_nt: TGCAGCGTTAGCCCTCAGGGTCTGAAGGGCTACACCTTC; cdr3_aa: CSVSPQGLKGYTF
j_call: TRBJ2-5; d_call: .; clone_size: .; v_call: TRBV3-1/TRBV3-2; cdr3_nt: TGTGCCAGCGCCAGTGATGCTCGCGAGACCCAGTACTTC; cdr3_aa: CASASDARETQYF
j_call: TRBJ1-2; d_call: .; clone_size: few; v_call: TRBV10-3; cdr3_nt: TGTGCCATCATGGCCACAGGGTCTACCTATGGCTACACCTTC; cdr3_aa: CAIMATGSTYGYTF
j_call: TRBJ2-3; d_call: .; clone_size: .; v_call: TRBV10-3; cdr3_nt: TGTGCCATCAGTTCAGTACGGGGTCGGGAAGCAGATACGCAGTATTTT; cdr3_aa: CAISSVRGREADTQYF
j_call: TRBJ1-2; d_call: TRBD1; clone_size: .; v_call: TRBV4-2; cdr3_nt: TGTGCCAGCAGCCAAGAACGGGACAGAAACTATGGCTACACCTTC; cdr3_aa: CASSQERDRNYGYTF
j_call: TRBJ1-2; d_call: .; clone_size: .; v_call: TRBV6-1; cdr3_nt: TGTGCCAGCAGTGACCCACTGAACTATGGCTACACCTTC; cdr3_aa: CASSDPLNYGYTF
j_call: TRBJ2-7; d_call: TRBD1; clone_size: .; v_call: TRBV28; cdr3_nt: TGTGCCAGCCGTGGACAGGCGTCCTACGAGCAGTACTTC; cdr3_aa: CASRGQASYEQYF
j_call: TRBJ2-2; d_call: TRBD1; clone_size: .; v_call: TRBV28; cdr3_nt: TGTGCCAGCAGTCCGGACAGGGGGTACGCCGGGGAGCTGTTTTTT; cdr3_aa: CASSPDRGYAGELFF
j_call: TRBJ1-2; d_call: TRBD1; clone_size: .; v_call: TRBV19; cdr3_nt: TGTGCCAGTAGCCCGACAGGGAAGTCCTATGGCTACACCTTC; cdr3_aa: CASSPTGKSYGYTF
j_call: TRBJ1-2; d_call: .; clone_size: once; v_call: TRBV9; cdr3_nt: TGTGCCAGCAGCGTAAGTAGGACAGAGGTTAACTATGGCTACACCTTC; cdr3_aa: CASSVSRTEVNYGYTF
j_call: TRBJ1-5; d_call: TRBD1; clone_size: .; v_call: TRBV6-2/TRBV6-3; cdr3_nt: TGTGCCAGCAGTAAAAACAGGGGTCCGGGCAATCAGCCCCAGCATTTT; cdr3_aa: CASSKNRGPGNQPQHF
j_call: TRBJ2-3; d_call: TRBD2; clone_size: few; v_call: TRBV7-6; cdr3_nt: TGTGCCAGCAGCTTATTGGTACTAGCGGGAGCCGCAGATACGCAGTATTTT; cdr3_aa: CASSLLVLAGAADTQYF